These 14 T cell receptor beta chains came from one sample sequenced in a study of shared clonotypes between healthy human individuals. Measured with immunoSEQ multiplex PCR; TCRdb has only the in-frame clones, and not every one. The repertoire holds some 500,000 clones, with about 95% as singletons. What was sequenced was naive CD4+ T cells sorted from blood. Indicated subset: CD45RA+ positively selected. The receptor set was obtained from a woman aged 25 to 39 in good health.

Here the CDR3 DNA reads TGTGCCTGGAGTCCTCCTTGGACTCGGGATCAGCCCCAGCATTTT. Translating gives CAWSPPWTRDQPQHF. V and J are TRBV30 and TRBJ1-5; D is uncertain. The ends were cut back, 2 bases at V and 5 bases at J, with 16 bases in the middle. Looked up from germline, CDR1 is GTSNPN and CDR2 is SVGIG (reference sequence). CDR3 length equals 15 residues.

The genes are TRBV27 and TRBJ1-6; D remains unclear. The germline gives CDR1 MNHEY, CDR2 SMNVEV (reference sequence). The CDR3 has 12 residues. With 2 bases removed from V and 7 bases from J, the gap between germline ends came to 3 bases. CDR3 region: CASSLGNSPLHF. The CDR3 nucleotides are TGTGCCAGCAGTTTAGGGAATTCACCCCTCCACTTT.

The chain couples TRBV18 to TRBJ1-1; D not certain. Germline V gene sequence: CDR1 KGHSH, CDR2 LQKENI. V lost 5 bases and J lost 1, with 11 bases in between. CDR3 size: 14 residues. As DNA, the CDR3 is TGTGCCAGCTCAATGACCCACAAGAACACTGAAGCTTTCTTT. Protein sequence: CASSMTHKNTEAFF.

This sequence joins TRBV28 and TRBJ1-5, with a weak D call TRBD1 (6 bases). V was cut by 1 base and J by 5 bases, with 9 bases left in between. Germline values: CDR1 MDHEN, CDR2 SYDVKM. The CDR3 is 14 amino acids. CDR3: CASSLLGGYQPQHF. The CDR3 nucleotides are TGTGCCAGCAGTTTATTAGGGGGGTATCAGCCCCAGCATTTT.

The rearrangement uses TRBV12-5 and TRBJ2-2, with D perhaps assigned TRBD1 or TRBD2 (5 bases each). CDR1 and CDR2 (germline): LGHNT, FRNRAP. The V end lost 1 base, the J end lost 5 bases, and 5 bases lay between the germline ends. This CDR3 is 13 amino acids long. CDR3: CASGLGGTGELFF. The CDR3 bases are TGTGCTAGTGGTTTGGGGGGGACCGGGGAGCTGTTTTTT.

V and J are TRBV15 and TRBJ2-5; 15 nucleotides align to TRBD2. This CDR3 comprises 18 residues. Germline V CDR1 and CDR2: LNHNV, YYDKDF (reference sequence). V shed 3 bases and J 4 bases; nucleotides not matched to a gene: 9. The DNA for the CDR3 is TGTGCCACCAGCAGCCGGACTAGCGGGAGGGCCTTGTTAGAGACCCAGTACTTC. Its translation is CATSSRTSGRALLETQYF.

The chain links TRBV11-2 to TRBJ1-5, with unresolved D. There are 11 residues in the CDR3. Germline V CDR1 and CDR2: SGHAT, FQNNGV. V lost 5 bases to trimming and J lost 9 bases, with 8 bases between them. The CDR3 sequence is CASSLMGPQHF. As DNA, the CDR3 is TGTGCCAGCAGCCTGATGGGGCCCCAGCATTTT.

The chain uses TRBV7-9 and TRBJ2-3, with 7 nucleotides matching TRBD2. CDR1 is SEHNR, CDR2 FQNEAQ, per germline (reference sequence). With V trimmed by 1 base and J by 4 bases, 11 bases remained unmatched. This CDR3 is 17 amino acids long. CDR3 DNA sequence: TGTGCCAGCAGCTTAGGAGCAAGGAGGGAGGGCCCAGATACGCAGTATTTT. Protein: CASSLGARREGPDTQYF.

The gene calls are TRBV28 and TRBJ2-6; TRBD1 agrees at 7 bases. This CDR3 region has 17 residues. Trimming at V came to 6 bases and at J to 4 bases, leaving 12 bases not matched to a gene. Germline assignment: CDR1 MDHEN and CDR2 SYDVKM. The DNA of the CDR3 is TGTGCCAGCAGGGTTGCAGGGGGTCCTCCGGGGGCCAACGTCCTGACTTTC. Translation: CASRVAGGPPGANVLTF.

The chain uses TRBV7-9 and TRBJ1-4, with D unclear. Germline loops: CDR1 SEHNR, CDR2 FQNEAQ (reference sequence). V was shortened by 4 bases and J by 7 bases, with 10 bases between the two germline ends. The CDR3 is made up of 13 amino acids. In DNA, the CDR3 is TGTGCCAGCAGCTCCACCACAAGTGAAAAACTGTTTTTT. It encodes CASSSTTSEKLFF.

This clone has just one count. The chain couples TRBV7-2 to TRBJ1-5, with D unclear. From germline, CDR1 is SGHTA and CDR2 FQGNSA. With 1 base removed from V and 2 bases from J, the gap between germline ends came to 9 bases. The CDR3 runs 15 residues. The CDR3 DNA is TGTGCCAGCAGCTTAGAACAGTTGGGCAATCAGCCCCAGCATTTT. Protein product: CASSLEQLGNQPQHF.

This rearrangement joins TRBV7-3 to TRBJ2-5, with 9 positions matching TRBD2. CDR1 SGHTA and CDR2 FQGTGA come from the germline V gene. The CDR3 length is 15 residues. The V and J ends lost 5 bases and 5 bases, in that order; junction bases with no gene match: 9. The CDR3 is CASSLSGRYGETQYF. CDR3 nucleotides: TGTGCCAGCAGCCTGAGCGGGAGGTATGGGGAGACCCAGTACTTC.

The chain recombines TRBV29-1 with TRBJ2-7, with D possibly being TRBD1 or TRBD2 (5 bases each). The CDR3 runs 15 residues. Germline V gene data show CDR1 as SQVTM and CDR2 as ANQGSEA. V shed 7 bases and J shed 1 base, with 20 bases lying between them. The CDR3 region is CSAVPGTAQSYEQYF. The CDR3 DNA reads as TGCAGCGCAGTACCCGGGACCGCGCAGTCCTACGAGCAGTACTTC.

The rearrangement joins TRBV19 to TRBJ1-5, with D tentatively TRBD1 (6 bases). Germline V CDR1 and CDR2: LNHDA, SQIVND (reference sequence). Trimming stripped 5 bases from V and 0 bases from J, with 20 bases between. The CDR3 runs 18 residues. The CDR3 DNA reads TGTGCCAGTAGTCGCCCCGACGGACAGTCCTATAGCAATCAGCCCCAGCATTTT. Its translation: CASSRPDGQSYSNQPQHF.